The rows below give T cell receptor beta chains drawn from one sample of a study of T-cell memory formation after mild COVID-19. Using its own MiXCR run on the 5' RACE reads, TCRdb lists one record per CDR3 protein. The table shows about 340,000 distinct CDR3 sequences, with more than 20% occurring only once. The sequencing sample was made of PBMCs or a T cell subset sorted from them (not recorded which). The receptors here all came from a man aged 18 to 29 who had mild COVID-19 (a few samples of this study predate the infection). Cell type and time point are not known. Both conserved end residues are part of each CDR3. D genes are given only for firm matches. Only some rows state a clone size, as once, few, many or a class for expanded clones.

D: -; J: TRBJ1-5; size: -; V: TRBV20-1; CDR3: CSARVDSDNQPKHF; DNA: TGCAGTGCTAGAGTCGACAGCGACAATCAGCCCAAGCATTTT
D: -; J: TRBJ2-3; size: many; V: TRBV5-1; CDR3: CASSLSTGEDTQYF; DNA: TGCGCCAGCAGCTTATCAACGGGGGAAGATACGCAGTATTTT
D: -; J: TRBJ1-2; size: -; V: TRBV6-2/TRBV6-3; CDR3: CASSYGTHGYTF; DNA: TGTGCCAGCAGTTACGGCACCCATGGCTACACCTTC
D: TRBD2; J: TRBJ2-3; size: -; V: TRBV2; CDR3: CASRQGGLAGADTQYF; DNA: TGTGCCAGCAGGCAGGGGGGACTAGCGGGGGCAGATACGCAGTATTTT
D: -; J: TRBJ1-1; size: few; V: TRBV10-3; CDR3: CAISEETALTEAFF; DNA: TGTGCCATCAGTGAGGAGACAGCACTCACTGAAGCTTTCTTT
D: -; J: TRBJ2-2; size: few; V: TRBV3-1; CDR3: CASGGHNTGELFF; DNA: TGTGCCAGCGGGGGGCATAACACCGGGGAGCTGTTTTTT
D: TRBD1; J: TRBJ1-4; size: -; V: TRBV20-1; CDR3: CSVPTGEGEKLFF; DNA: TGCAGTGTCCCGACAGGGGAGGGTGAAAAACTGTTTTTT
D: -; J: TRBJ2-1; size: few; V: TRBV11-2; CDR3: CASSLALLASDEQFF; DNA: TGTGCCAGCAGCTTAGCCCTGCTAGCGAGCGATGAGCAGTTCTTC
D: -; J: TRBJ1-2; size: few; V: TRBV4-3; CDR3: CASSQVGLVHGYTF; DNA: TGCGCCAGCAGCCAAGTAGGGCTGGTCCATGGCTACACCTTC
D: TRBD1; J: TRBJ2-5; size: many; V: TRBV29-1; CDR3: CSVDGQGETQYF; DNA: TGCAGCGTTGATGGACAGGGAGAGACCCAGTACTTC
D: TRBD2; J: TRBJ2-7; size: few; V: TRBV4-2; CDR3: CASSQASGGYLYEQYF; DNA: TGTGCCAGCAGCCAGGCTAGCGGGGGGTACCTCTACGAGCAGTACTTC
D: -; J: TRBJ1-2; size: -; V: TRBV30; CDR3: CAWTGEGGYTF; DNA: TGTGCCTGGACAGGGGAGGGAGGCTACACCTTC
D: TRBD1; J: TRBJ2-5; size: -; V: TRBV24-1; CDR3: CATSPTGQDPETQYF; DNA: TGTGCCACCAGCCCCACCGGACAGGACCCAGAGACCCAGTACTTC
D: TRBD1; J: TRBJ1-6; size: many; V: TRBV6-5; CDR3: CASIPQVRGAQGADSPLHF; DNA: TGTGCCAGCATCCCACAAGTCCGCGGGGCGCAGGGGGCCGATTCACCCCTCCACTTT
D: -; J: TRBJ1-2; size: -; V: TRBV12-3/TRBV12-4; CDR3: CASSLSVLSYTF; DNA: TGTGCCAGCAGTTTATCGGTGTTGAGCTACACCTTC
D: -; J: TRBJ2-2; size: -; V: TRBV4-2; CDR3: CASSQDRGLTTGELFF; DNA: TGTGCCAGCAGCCAAGATCGAGGACTCACGACCGGGGAGCTGTTTTTT
D: -; J: TRBJ2-1; size: -; V: TRBV27; CDR3: CASSSWPQGNEQFF; DNA: TGTGCCAGCAGTTCATGGCCGCAGGGCAATGAGCAGTTCTTC
D: TRBD2; J: TRBJ2-5; size: -; V: TRBV5-4; CDR3: CASSLGQRGPQETQYF; DNA: TGTGCCAGCAGCTTGGGCCAGCGGGGGCCCCAAGAGACCCAGTACTTC
D: -; J: TRBJ2-7; size: few; V: TRBV5-1; CDR3: CASSLGQAADEQYF; DNA: TGCGCCAGCAGCTTGGGACAGGCCGCGGACGAGCAGTACTTC
D: TRBD1; J: TRBJ1-6; size: -; V: TRBV2; CDR3: CAADYRGYNSPLHF; DNA: TGTGCCGCAGACTACAGGGGTTATAATTCACCCCTCCACTTT
D: -; J: TRBJ1-2; size: -; V: TRBV4-1; CDR3: CASSPYFGARPNYGYTF; DNA: TGCGCCAGCAGCCCATACTTTGGAGCCCGACCTAACTATGGCTACACCTTC
D: TRBD1; J: TRBJ1-4; size: -; V: TRBV5-6; CDR3: CASSSSGTGPIGEKLFF; DNA: TGTGCCAGCAGCTCCTCAGGGACAGGGCCAATCGGGGAAAAACTGTTTTTT
D: -; J: TRBJ2-5; size: few; V: TRBV5-1; CDR3: CASSLAVGTQETQYF; DNA: TGCGCCAGCAGCTTGGCAGTGGGCACCCAAGAGACCCAGTACTTC
D: -; J: TRBJ1-5; size: few; V: TRBV6-2/TRBV6-3; CDR3: CASSPLTNIQPQHF; DNA: TGTGCCAGCAGTCCCTTGACAAATATTCAGCCCCAGCATTTT
D: -; J: TRBJ2-3; size: many; V: TRBV4-1; CDR3: CASSQVGSDTQYF; DNA: TGCGCCAGCAGCCAAGTCGGCTCAGATACGCAGTATTTT
D: TRBD2; J: TRBJ2-5; size: few; V: TRBV7-8; CDR3: CASSLDWRGAQETQYF; DNA: TGTGCCAGCAGCTTAGACTGGCGGGGGGCCCAAGAGACCCAGTACTTC
D: -; J: TRBJ2-3; size: few; V: TRBV18; CDR3: CASSPPGTRTDTQYF; DNA: TGTGCCAGCTCACCTCCGGGGACTCGCACAGATACGCAGTATTTT
D: -; J: TRBJ1-4; size: -; V: TRBV20-1; CDR3: CSARDPIEKLFF; DNA: TGCAGTGCCCGGGACCCTATAGAAAAACTGTTTTTT
D: -; J: TRBJ2-7; size: -; V: TRBV12-3/TRBV12-4; CDR3: CASSPGRDYEQYF; DNA: TGTGCCAGCAGTCCGGGACGAGACTACGAGCAGTACTTC
D: -; J: TRBJ2-5; size: -; V: TRBV3-1; CDR3: CASITYDGETQYF; DNA: TGTGCCAGCATCACTTACGACGGGGAGACCCAGTACTTC
D: TRBD1; J: TRBJ1-6; size: -; V: TRBV18; CDR3: CASSPGQGIISPLHF; DNA: TGTGCCAGCTCACCTGGACAGGGAATCATTTCACCCCTCCACTTT
D: TRBD2; J: TRBJ2-5; size: few; V: TRBV3-1; CDR3: CASSQDLVGGGYQETQYF; DNA: TGTGCCAGCAGCCAAGATCTGGTTGGCGGGGGGTACCAAGAGACCCAGTACTTC
D: -; J: TRBJ1-6; size: -; V: TRBV24-1; CDR3: CATSDPRTAADEYNSPLHF; DNA: TGTGCCACCAGTGATCCCAGGACGGCGGCGGATGAATATAATTCACCCCTCCACTTT
D: TRBD2; J: TRBJ2-4; size: -; V: TRBV7-2; CDR3: CASSLGLAGGLGIQYF; DNA: TGTGCCAGCAGCCTAGGACTAGCGGGGGGGCTCGGCATTCAGTACTTC
D: -; J: TRBJ2-2; size: -; V: TRBV6-2/TRBV6-3; CDR3: CASSYSKRGPNTGELFF; DNA: TGTGCCAGCAGTTACTCGAAACGTGGGCCGAACACCGGGGAGCTGTTTTTT
D: TRBD2; J: TRBJ2-1; size: -; V: TRBV19; CDR3: CASSIGGGAPGQFF; DNA: TGTGCCAGTAGTATAGGCGGGGGGGCCCCCGGGCAGTTCTTC
D: TRBD1; J: TRBJ2-2; size: few; V: TRBV6-5; CDR3: CASTRDRETGELFF; DNA: TGTGCCAGCACCCGGGACAGGGAGACCGGGGAGCTGTTTTTT
D: -; J: TRBJ2-3; size: -; V: TRBV12-3/TRBV12-4; CDR3: CASSLNGVADTQYF; DNA: TGTGCCAGCAGTTTAAACGGAGTGGCAGATACGCAGTATTTT
D: -; J: TRBJ2-1; size: few; V: TRBV5-6; CDR3: CASSQLGIYNEQFF; DNA: TGTGCCAGCAGCCAACTTGGGATATACAATGAGCAGTTCTTC
D: TRBD1; J: TRBJ1-1; size: -; V: TRBV27; CDR3: CASSSPGTGGDSEAFF; DNA: TGTGCCAGCAGTTCGCCCGGGACAGGGGGCGATAGTGAAGCTTTCTTT
D: -; J: TRBJ2-2; size: many; V: TRBV7-7; CDR3: CASSQPQGGENTGELFF; DNA: TGTGCTAGCAGCCAGCCGCAGGGTGGGGAGAACACCGGGGAGCTGTTTTTT
D: -; J: TRBJ1-2; size: -; V: TRBV18; CDR3: CASSPEAVYGYTF; DNA: TGTGCCAGCTCACCGGAGGCGGTCTATGGCTACACCTTC
D: -; J: TRBJ1-6; size: -; V: TRBV4-1; CDR3: CASSQIGAYGPLHF; DNA: TGCGCCAGCAGCCAGATAGGGGCCTACGGCCCCCTCCACTTT
D: -; J: TRBJ1-5; size: few; V: TRBV18; CDR3: CASSPQGIQPQHF; DNA: TGTGCCAGCTCACCCCAGGGGATTCAGCCCCAGCATTTT
D: -; J: TRBJ1-6; size: -; V: TRBV20-1; CDR3: CSARRGAGNSPLHF; DNA: TGCAGTGCTAGAAGGGGGGCGGGAAATTCACCCCTCCACTTT
D: TRBD1; J: TRBJ1-2; size: few; V: TRBV2; CDR3: CASSEFGQGGGYTF; DNA: TGTGCCAGCAGTGAGTTCGGACAGGGAGGTGGCTACACCTTC
D: -; J: TRBJ1-6; size: -; V: TRBV7-2; CDR3: CASSWAGSDNSPLHF; DNA: TGTGCCAGCAGCTGGGCAGGGTCGGATAATTCACCCCTCCACTTT
D: TRBD1; J: TRBJ2-5; size: many; V: TRBV7-7; CDR3: CASSLWTGGETQYF; DNA: TGTGCTAGCAGCTTGTGGACAGGGGGAGAGACCCAGTACTTC
D: TRBD1; J: TRBJ2-7; size: -; V: TRBV11-2; CDR3: CASSFMDRDYEQYF; DNA: TGTGCCAGCAGCTTCATGGACAGGGACTACGAGCAGTACTTC
D: TRBD1; J: TRBJ2-1; size: few; V: TRBV15; CDR3: CATSRVTGGVNEQFF; DNA: TGTGCCACCAGCAGAGTAACAGGGGGTGTCAATGAGCAGTTCTTC
D: -; J: TRBJ2-1; size: few; V: TRBV7-2; CDR3: CASRQEGTAVDEQFF; DNA: TGTGCCAGCAGGCAAGAGGGGACCGCCGTGGATGAGCAGTTCTTC
D: -; J: TRBJ1-5; size: -; V: TRBV2; CDR3: CASSVSVSNQPQHF; DNA: TGTGCCAGCAGTGTATCGGTTAGCAATCAGCCCCAGCATTTT
D: -; J: TRBJ2-3; size: once; V: TRBV7-9; CDR3: CASSPGRGGLTDTQYF; DNA: TGTGCCAGCAGCCCCGGGAGAGGGGGCCTAACAGATACGCAGTATTTT
D: TRBD1; J: TRBJ1-3; size: few; V: TRBV20-1; CDR3: CSARPLMTGNGNTIYF; DNA: TGCAGTGCTAGACCCCTAATGACAGGGAACGGAAACACCATATATTTT
D: TRBD2; J: TRBJ2-1; size: few; V: TRBV4-2; CDR3: CASSPDLSIAGVYNEQFF; DNA: TGTGCCAGCAGCCCGGACCTATCTATAGCGGGGGTCTACAATGAGCAGTTCTTC
D: -; J: TRBJ1-3; size: -; V: TRBV5-4; CDR3: CASSPNFGPASSGNTIYF; DNA: TGTGCCAGCAGCCCAAACTTCGGGCCTGCCTCCTCTGGAAACACCATATATTTT
D: -; J: TRBJ1-3; size: few; V: TRBV28; CDR3: CASSLIGRARSGNTIYF; DNA: TGTGCCAGCAGTTTGATTGGGAGGGCCCGCTCTGGAAACACCATATATTTT
D: -; J: TRBJ2-1; size: few; V: TRBV7-2; CDR3: CASSPRGRDKEYNEQFF; DNA: TGTGCCAGCAGCCCCCGGGGCCGGGACAAAGAATACAATGAGCAGTTCTTC
D: -; J: TRBJ1-2; size: -; V: TRBV20-1; CDR3: CSAPTGGPYGYTF; DNA: TGCAGTGCACCCACGGGGGGACCCTATGGCTACACCTTC
D: -; J: TRBJ1-5; size: -; V: TRBV7-2; CDR3: CASSFHSNQPQHF; DNA: TGTGCCAGCAGCTTCCATAGCAATCAGCCCCAGCATTTT